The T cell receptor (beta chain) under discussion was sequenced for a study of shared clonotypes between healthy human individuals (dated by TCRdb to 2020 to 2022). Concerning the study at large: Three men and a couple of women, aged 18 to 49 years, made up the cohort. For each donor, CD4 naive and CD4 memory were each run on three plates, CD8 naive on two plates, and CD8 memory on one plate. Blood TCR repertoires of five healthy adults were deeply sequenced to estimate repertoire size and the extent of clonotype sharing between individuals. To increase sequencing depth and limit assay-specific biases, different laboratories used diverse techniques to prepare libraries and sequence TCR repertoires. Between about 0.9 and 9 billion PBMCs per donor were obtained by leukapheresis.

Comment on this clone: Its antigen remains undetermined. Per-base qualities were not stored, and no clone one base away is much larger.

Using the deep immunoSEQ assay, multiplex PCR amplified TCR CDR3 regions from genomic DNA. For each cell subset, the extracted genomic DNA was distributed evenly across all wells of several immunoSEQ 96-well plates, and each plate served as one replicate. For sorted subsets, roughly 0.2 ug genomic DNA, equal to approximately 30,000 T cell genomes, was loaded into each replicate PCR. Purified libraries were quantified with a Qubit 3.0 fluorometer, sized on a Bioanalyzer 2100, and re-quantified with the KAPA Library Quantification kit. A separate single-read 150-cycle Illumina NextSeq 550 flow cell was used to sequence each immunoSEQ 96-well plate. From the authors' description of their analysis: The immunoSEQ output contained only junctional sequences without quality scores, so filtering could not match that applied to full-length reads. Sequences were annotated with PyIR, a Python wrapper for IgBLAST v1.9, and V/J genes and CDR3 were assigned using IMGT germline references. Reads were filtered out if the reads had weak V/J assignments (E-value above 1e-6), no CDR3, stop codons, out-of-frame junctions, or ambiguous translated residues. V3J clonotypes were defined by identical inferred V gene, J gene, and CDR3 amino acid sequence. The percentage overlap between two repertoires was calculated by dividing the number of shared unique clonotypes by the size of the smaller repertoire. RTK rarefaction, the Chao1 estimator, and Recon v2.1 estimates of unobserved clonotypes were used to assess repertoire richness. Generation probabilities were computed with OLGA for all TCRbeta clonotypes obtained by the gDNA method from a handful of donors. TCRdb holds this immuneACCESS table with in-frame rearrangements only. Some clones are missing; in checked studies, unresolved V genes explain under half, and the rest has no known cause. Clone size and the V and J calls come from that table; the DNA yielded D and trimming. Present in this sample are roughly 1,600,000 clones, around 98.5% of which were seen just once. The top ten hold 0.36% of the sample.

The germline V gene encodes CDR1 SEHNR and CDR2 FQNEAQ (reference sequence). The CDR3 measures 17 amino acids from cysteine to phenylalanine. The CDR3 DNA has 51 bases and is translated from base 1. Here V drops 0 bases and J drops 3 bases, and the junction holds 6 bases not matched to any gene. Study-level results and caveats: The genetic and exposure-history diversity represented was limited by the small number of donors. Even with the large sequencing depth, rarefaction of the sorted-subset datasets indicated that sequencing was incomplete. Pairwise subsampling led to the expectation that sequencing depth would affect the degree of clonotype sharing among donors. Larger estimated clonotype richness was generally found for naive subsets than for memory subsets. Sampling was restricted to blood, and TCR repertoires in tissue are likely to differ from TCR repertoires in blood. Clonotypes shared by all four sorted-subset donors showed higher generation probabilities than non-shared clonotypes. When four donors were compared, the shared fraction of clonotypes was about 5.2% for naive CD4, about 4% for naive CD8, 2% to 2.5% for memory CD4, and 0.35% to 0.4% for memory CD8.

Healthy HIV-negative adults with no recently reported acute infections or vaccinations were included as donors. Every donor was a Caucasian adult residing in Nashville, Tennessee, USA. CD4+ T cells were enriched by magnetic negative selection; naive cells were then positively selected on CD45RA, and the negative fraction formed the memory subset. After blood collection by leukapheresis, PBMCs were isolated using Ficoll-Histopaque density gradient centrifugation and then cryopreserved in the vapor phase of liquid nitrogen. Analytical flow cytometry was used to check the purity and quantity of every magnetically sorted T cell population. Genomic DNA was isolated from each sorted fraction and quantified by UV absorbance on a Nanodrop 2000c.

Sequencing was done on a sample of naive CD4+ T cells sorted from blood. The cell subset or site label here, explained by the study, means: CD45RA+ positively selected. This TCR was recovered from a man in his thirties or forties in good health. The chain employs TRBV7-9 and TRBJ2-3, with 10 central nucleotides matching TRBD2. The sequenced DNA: TGTGCCAGCAGCTTAGCGTCTAGCGGGAGTGGGACAGATACGCAGTATTTT. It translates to CASSLASSGSGTDTQYF. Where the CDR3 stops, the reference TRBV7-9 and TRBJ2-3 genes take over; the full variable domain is DTGVSQNPRHKITKRGQNVTFRCDPISEHNRLYWYRQTLGQGPEFLTYFQNEAQLEKSRLLSDRFSAERPKGSFSTLEIQRTEQGDSAMYLCASSLASSGSGTDTQYFGPGTRLTVL.